This TCR beta chain emerged from a study of glioma-infiltrating T cells. Across the whole study: Glioma patients had dexamethasone for six or fewer days before surgery. Around 1 million peripheral T cells were targeted at about 4- to 11-fold coverage. Study-level results: Shared blood CDR3 signature motifs marked patients with low tissue-blood divergence. Tissue-blood divergence was below expectation in non-neoplastic patients, above in gliomas.

At least ten counts were recorded for this clonotype. Its antigen is undetermined. The CDR3 totals 13 residues. Germline-derived CDR1 and CDR2 are DFQATT and SNEGSKA (reference sequence). V lost 2 bases and J 2 bases, leaving 8 bases between the germline ends. TCR alpha and beta CDR3 regions were amplified from RNA using iRepertoire nested multiplex PCR. TCRdb re-derived calls from the multiplex PCR reads in MiXCR, one entry per CDR3 protein. The table records around 390,000 distinct CDR3 sequences, roughly two fifths of them present only once. The source material was glioma tissue, nonneoplastic brain tissue, or PBMCs (not recorded which). This sequence joins TRBV20-1 and TRBJ2-3; no clear D. This TCR derives from a human donor with low-grade glioma or glioblastoma, undergoing nonglioma brain surgery, or in good health (not recorded which). The CDR3 DNA follows: TGCAGTGCTAGATTAGTAGACACAGATACGCAGTATTTT. Translating gives CSARLVDTDTQYF.